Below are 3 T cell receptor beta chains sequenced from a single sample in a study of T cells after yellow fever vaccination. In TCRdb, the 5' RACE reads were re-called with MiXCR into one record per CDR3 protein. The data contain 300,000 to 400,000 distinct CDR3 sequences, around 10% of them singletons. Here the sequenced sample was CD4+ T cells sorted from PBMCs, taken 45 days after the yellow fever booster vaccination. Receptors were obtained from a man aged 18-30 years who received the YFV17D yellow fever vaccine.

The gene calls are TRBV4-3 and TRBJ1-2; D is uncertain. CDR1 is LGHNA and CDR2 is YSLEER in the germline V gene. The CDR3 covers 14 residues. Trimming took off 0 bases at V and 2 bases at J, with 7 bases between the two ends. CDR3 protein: CASSQDARNYGYTF. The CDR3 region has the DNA TGCGCCAGCAGCCAAGATGCCAGAAACTATGGCTACACCTTC.

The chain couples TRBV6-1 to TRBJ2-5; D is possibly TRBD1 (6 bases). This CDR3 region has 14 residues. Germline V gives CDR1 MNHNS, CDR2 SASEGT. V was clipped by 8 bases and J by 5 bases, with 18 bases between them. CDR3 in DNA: TGTGCCAGCGATTTACAGGGACGGGGCGAGACCCAGTACTTC. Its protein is CASDLQGRGETQYF.

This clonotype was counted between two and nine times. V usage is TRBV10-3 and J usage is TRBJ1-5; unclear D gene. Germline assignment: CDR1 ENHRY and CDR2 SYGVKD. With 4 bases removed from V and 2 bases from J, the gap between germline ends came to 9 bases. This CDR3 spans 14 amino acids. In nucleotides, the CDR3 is TGTGCCATCAGTGTTTCAGGCGGCAATCAGCCCCAGCATTTT. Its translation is CAISVSGGNQPQHF.